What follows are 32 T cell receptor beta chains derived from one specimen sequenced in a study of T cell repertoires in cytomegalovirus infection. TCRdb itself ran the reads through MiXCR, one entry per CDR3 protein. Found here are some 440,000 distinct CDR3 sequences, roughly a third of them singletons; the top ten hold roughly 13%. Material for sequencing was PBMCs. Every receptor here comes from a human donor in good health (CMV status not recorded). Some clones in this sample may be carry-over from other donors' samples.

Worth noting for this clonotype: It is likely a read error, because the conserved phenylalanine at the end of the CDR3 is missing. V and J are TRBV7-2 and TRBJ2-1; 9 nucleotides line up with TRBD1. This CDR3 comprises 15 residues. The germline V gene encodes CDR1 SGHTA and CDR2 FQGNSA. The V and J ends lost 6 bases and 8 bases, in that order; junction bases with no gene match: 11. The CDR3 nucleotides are TGTGCCAGCAGGAAACCGGGACAGGGTGACTATGAGCAGTTCTTA. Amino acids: CASRKPGQGDYEQFL.

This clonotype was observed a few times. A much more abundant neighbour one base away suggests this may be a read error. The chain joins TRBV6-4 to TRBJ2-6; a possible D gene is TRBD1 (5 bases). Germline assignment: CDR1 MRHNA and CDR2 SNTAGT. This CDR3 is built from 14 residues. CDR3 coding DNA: TGTGCCCGCAGTGACAGCTCTGGGGCCAACGTCCTGACTTTC. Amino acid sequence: CARSDSSGANVLTF.

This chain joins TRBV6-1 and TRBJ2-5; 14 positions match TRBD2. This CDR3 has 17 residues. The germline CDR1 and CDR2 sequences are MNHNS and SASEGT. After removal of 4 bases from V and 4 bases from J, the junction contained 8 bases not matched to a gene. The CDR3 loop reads CASSGGLAGGGRETQYF. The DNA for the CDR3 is TGTGCCAGCAGTGGAGGACTAGCGGGGGGAGGACGAGAGACCCAGTACTTC.

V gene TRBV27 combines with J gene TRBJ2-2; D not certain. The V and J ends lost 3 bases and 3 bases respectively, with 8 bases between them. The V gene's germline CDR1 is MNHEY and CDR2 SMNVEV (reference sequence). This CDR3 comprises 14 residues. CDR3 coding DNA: TGTGCCAGCAGTTTCCAGACTTACACCGGGGAGCTGTTTTTT. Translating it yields CASSFQTYTGELFF.

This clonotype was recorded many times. CDR3 coding DNA: TGTGCCAGCGATTGGGACGGACAGAACACTGAAGCTTTCTTT. It translates to CASDWDGQNTEAFF. The rearrangement joins TRBV2 to TRBJ1-1; perhaps TRBD1 as D (5 bases). The V end was cut by 8 bases, the J end by 1 base, with 14 bases between. Germline CDR1 SNHLY, CDR2 FYNNEI. The CDR3 spans 14 residues.

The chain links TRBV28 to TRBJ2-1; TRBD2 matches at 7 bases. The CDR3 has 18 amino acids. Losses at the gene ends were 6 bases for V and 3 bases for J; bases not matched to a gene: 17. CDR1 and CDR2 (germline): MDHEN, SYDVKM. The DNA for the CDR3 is TGTGCCAGCAGCCTAAAATTGTCCCTGGGGGGGGGCTACAATGAGCAGTTCTTC. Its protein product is CASSLKLSLGGGYNEQFF. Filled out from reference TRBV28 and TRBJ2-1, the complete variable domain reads DVKVTQSSRYLVKRTGEKVFLECVQDMDHENMFWYRQDPGLGLRLIYFSYDVKMKEKGDIPEGYSVSREKKERFSLILESASTNQTSMYLCASSLKLSLGGGYNEQFFGPGTRLTVL.

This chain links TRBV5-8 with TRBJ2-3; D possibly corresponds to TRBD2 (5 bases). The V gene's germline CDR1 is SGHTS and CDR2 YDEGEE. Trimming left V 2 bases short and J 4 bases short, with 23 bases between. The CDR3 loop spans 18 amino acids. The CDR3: CASSFRRYGGRPPDTQYF. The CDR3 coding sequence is TGTGCCAGCAGCTTCCGGAGGTACGGTGGTCGCCCTCCAGATACGCAGTATTTT.

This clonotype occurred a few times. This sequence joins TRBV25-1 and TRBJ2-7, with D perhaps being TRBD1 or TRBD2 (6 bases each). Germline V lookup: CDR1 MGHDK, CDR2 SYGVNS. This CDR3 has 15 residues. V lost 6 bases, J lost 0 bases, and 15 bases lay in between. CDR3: CASRSTGGSSYEQYF. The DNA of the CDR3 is TGTGCCAGCAGGTCAACCGGGGGCAGCTCCTACGAGCAGTACTTC.

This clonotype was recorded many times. For the CDR3, the DNA is TGTGCCAGCAGCTTTAAGACCGGATTATACAATGAGCAGTTCTTC. As protein: CASSFKTGLYNEQFF. This sequence joins TRBV7-2 and TRBJ2-1; D not resolved. Trimming took 3 bases from V and 4 from J, leaving 13 bases between them. The CDR3 has 15 amino acids. Germline V gene sequence: CDR1 SGHTA, CDR2 FQGNSA. The full variable domain, in which reference TRBV7-2 and TRBJ2-1 provide the parts outside the CDR3, is GAGVSQSPSNKVTEKGKDVELRCDPISGHTALYWYRQSLGQGLEFLIYFQGNSAPDKSGLPSDRFSAERTGGSVSTLTIQRTQQEDSAVYLCASSFKTGLYNEQFFGPGTRLTVL.

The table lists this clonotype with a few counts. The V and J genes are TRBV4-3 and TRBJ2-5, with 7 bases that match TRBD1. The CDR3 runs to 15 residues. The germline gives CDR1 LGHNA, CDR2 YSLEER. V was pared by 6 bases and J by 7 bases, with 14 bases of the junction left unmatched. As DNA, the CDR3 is TGCGCCAGCAGTTCGACCGGGACAGTGGACGGGACCCAGTACTTC. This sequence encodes CASSSTGTVDGTQYF.

CDR3 amino acids: CASSWTDNNSPLHF. The CDR3 coding sequence is TGTGCCAGCAGCTGGACGGATAATAATTCACCCCTCCACTTT. The V gene is TRBV12-3 or TRBV12-4, the J gene TRBJ1-6; no clear D gene. The CDR3 is 14 amino acids. Trimming cost V 6 bases and J 5 bases, with 11 bases left between them.

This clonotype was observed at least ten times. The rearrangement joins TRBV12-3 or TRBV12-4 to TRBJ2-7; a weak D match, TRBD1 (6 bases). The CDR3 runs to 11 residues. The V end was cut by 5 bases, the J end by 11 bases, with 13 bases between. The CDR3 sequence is CASSLGTPEYF. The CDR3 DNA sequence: TGTGCCAGCAGTCTTGGGACACCGGAGTACTTC.

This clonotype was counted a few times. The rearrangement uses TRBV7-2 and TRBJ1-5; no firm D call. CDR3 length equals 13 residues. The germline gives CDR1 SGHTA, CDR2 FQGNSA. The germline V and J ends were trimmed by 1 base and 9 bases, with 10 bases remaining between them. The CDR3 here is CASSLVPETPQHF. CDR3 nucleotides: TGTGCCAGCAGCTTAGTCCCTGAAACGCCCCAGCATTTT. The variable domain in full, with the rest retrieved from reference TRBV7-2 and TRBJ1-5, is GAGVSQSPSNKVTEKGKDVELRCDPISGHTALYWYRQSLGQGLEFLIYFQGNSAPDKSGLPSDRFSAERTGGSVSTLTIQRTQQEDSAVYLCASSLVPETPQHFGDGTRLSIL.

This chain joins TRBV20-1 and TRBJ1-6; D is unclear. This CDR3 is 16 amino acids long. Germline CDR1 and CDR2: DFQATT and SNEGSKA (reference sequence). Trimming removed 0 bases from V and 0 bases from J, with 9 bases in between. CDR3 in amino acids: CSARDRRSSYNSPLHF. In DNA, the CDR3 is TGCAGTGCTAGAGATCGGCGGAGCTCCTATAATTCACCCCTCCACTTT.

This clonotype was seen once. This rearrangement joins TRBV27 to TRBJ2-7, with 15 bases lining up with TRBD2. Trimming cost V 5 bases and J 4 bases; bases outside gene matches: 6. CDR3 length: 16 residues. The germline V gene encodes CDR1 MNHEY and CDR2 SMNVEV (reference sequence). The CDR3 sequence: CASSPQGLAGGYEQYF. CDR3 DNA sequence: TGTGCCAGCAGTCCTCAGGGACTAGCGGGGGGATACGAGCAGTACTTC.

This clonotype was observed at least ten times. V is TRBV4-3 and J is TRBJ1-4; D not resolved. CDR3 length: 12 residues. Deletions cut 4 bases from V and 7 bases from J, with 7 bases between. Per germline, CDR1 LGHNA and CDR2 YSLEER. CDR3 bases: TGCGCCAGCAGCCTCATGGGTGAAAAACTGTTTTTT. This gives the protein CASSLMGEKLFF.

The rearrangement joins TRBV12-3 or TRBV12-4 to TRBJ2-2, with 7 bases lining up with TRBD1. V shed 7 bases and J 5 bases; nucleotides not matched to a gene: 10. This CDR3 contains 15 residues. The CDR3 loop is CASTQQGMATGELFF. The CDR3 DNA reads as TGTGCCAGCACTCAACAGGGGATGGCGACCGGGGAGCTGTTTTTT.

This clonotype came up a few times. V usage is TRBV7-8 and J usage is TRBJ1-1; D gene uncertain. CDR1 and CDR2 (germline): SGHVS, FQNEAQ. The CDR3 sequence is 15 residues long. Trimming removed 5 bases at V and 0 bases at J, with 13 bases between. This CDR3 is CASSLIGQMNTEAFF. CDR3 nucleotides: TGTGCCAGCAGCCTGATTGGGCAGATGAACACTGAAGCTTTCTTT.

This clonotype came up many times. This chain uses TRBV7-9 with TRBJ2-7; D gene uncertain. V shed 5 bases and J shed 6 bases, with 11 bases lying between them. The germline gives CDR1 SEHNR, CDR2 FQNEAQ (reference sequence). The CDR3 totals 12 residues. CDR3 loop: CASSRRQIEQYF. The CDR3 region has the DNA TGTGCCAGCAGCCGCCGGCAGATCGAGCAGTACTTC.

The CDR3 sequence: CASSPGGAGGFTDTQYF. CDR3 nucleotides: TGTGCCAGCAGTCCCGGAGGGGCAGGGGGATTCACAGATACGCAGTATTTT. This sequence joins TRBV28 and TRBJ2-3; D might be TRBD1 (7 bases). The length of the CDR3 is 17 residues. Looked up from germline, CDR1 is MDHEN and CDR2 is SYDVKM. Deletions cut 5 bases from V and 2 bases from J, with 20 bases between.

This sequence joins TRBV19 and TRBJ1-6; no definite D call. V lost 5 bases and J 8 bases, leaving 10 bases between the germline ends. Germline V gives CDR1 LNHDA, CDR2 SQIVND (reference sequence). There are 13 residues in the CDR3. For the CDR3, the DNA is TGTGCCAGTAGTCAGTCATTGGATTCACCCCTCCACTTT. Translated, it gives CASSQSLDSPLHF.

The CDR3 nucleotides are TGCGCCAGCAGCTTTGACGGGAGCTCCTATAATTCACCCCTCCACTTT. It is translated as CASSFDGSSYNSPLHF. The chain has TRBV5-1 and TRBJ1-6; no reliable D call. Germline CDR1 SGHRS, CDR2 YFSETQ. This CDR3 has 16 residues. Trimming pared 2 bases from V and 0 bases from J, leaving 9 bases between. Combining the CDR3 with reference TRBV5-1 and TRBJ1-6 gives the whole variable domain KAGVTQTPRYLIKTRGQQVTLSCSPISGHRSVSWYQQTPGQGLQFLFEYFSETQRNKGNFPGRFSGRQFSNSRSEMNVSTLELGDSALYLCASSFDGSSYNSPLHFGNGTRLTVT.

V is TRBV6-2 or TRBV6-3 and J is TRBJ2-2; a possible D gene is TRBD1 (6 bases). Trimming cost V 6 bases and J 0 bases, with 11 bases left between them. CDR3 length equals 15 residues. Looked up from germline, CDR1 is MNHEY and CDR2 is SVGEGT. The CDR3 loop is CASSTGKTNTGELFF. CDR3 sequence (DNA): TGTGCCAGCAGCACAGGGAAAACGAACACCGGGGAGCTGTTTTTT.

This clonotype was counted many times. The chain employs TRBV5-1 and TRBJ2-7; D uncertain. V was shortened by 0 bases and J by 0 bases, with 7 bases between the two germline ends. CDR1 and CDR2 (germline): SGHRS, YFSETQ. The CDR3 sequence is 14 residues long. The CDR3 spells CASSLDSYSYEQYF. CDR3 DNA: TGCGCCAGCAGCTTGGACAGTTACTCCTACGAGCAGTACTTC.

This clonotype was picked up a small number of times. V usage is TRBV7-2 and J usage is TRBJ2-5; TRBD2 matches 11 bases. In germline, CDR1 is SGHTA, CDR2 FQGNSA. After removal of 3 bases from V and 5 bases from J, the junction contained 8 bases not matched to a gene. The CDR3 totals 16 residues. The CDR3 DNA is TGTGCCAGCAGCTTTCTAGCGGGGGGCGGTCTGGAGACCCAGTACTTC. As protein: CASSFLAGGGLETQYF.

Here the CDR3 DNA reads TGTGCCACCAGCAGAGGTGAACTAGCCCTGACCGGGGAGCTGTTTTTT. Translated: CATSRGELALTGELFF. V and J are TRBV15 and TRBJ2-2; a possible D gene is TRBD2 (6 bases). Germline V gene sequence: CDR1 LNHNV, CDR2 YYDKDF (reference sequence). V lost 1 base and J 5 bases, leaving 14 bases between the germline ends. CDR3 length equals 16 residues.

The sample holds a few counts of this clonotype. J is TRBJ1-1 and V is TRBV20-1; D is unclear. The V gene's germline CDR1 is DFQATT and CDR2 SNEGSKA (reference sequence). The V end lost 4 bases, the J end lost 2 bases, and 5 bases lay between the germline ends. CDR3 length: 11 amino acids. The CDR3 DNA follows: TGCAGTGCTAAGGGAAACACTGAAGCTTTCTTT. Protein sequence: CSAKGNTEAFF.

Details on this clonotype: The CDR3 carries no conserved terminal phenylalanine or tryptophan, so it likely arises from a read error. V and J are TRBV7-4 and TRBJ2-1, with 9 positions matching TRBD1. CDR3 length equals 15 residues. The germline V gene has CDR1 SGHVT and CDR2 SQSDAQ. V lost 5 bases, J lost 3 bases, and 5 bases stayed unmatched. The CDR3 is CASSLPGQGYNEQFL. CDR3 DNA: TGTGCCAGCAGCCTCCCGGGACAGGGCTACAATGAGCAGTTCTTA.

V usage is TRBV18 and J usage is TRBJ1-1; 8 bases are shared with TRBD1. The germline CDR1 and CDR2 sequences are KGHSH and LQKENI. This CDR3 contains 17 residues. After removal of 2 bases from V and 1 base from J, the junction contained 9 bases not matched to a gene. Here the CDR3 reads CASSPFRQGPRNTEAFF. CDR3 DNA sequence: TGTGCCAGCTCACCATTCCGACAGGGGCCAAGGAACACTGAAGCTTTCTTT.

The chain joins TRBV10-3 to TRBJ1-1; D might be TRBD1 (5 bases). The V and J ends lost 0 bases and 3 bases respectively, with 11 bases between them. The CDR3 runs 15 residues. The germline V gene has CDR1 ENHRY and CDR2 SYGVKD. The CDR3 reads CAISESGEGDTEAFF. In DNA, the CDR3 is TGTGCCATCAGTGAGTCTGGGGAAGGGGACACTGAAGCTTTCTTT.

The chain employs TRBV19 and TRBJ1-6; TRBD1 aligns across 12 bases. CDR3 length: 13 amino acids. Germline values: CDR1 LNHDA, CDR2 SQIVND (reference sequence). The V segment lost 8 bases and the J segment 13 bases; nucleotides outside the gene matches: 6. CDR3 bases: TGTGCCAGTGGGACAGGGGGCGGAAGGCCCCTCCACTTT. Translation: CASGTGGGRPLHF.

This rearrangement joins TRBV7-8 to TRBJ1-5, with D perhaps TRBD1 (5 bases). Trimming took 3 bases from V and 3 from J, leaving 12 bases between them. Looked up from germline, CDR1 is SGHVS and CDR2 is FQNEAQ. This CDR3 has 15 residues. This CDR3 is CASSLTTAFNQPQHF. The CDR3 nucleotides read TGTGCCAGCAGCTTGACGACAGCCTTCAATCAGCCCCAGCATTTT.